This TCR beta chain emerged from a study of PD-1 blockade in mismatch repair-deficient tumors. Study-level background: All were previously treated, progressing patients with eleven to twelve mismatch repair-deficient cancer types.

Measured with immunoSEQ multiplex PCR; TCRdb has only the in-frame clones, and not every one. The sample lists approximately 120,000 clones, about 86% occurring once. V dropped 2 bases and J dropped 2; count of bases not matched to a gene: 8. Germline CDR1 SGDLS, CDR2 YYNGEE. The length of the CDR3 is 16 residues. This receptor was identified in an adult with mismatch repair-deficient cancer. The sequences come from peripheral blood, collected 44 weeks after starting pembrolizumab. The chain combines TRBV9 with TRBJ2-3; 7 bases match TRBD2. The CDR3, as DNA: TGTGCCAGCAGCGTTTTGGGGGAGGGCCCCACAGATACGCAGTATTTT. Encoded protein: CASSVLGEGPTDTQYF.